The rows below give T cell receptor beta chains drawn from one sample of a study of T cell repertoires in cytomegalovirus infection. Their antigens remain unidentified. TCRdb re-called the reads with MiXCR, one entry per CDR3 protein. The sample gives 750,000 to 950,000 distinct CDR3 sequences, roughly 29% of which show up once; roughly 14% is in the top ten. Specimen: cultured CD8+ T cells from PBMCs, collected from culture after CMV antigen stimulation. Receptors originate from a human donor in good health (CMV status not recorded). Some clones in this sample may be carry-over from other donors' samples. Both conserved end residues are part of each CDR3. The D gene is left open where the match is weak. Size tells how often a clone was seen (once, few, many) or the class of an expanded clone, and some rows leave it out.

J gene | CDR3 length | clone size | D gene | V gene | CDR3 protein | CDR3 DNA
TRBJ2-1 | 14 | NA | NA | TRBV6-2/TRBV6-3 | CASSYPNRADEQFF | TGTGCCAGCAGTTACCCGAATCGGGCCGATGAGCAGTTCTTC
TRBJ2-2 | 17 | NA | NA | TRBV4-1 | CASSQESGDANTGELFF | TGTGCCAGCAGCCAAGAGTCGGGGGACGCGAACACCGGGGAGCTGTTTTTT
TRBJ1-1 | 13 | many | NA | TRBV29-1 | CSVRGWVNTEAFF | TGCAGCGTTAGGGGATGGGTGAACACTGAAGCTTTCTTT
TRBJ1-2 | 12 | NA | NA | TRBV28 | CASSSETWGYTF | TGTGCCAGCAGTTCCGAGACCTGGGGCTACACCTTC
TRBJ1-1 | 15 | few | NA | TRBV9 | CASSPEKGRNTEAFF | TGTGCCAGCAGCCCCGAGAAGGGGCGGAACACTGAAGCTTTCTTT
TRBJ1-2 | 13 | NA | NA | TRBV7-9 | CASRLPLTPGYTF | TGTGCCAGCAGGCTGCCTCTTACCCCTGGCTACACCTTC
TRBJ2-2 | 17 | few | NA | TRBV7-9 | CASSKVGGWLNTGELFF | TGTGCCAGCAGCAAAGTCGGGGGTTGGTTGAACACCGGGGAGCTGTTTTTT
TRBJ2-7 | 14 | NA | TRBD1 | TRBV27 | CASSGQVGAYEQYF | TGTGCCAGCAGTGGACAGGTGGGGGCATACGAGCAGTACTTC
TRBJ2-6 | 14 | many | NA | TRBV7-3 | CASSLEAGANVLTF | TGTGCCAGCAGCTTAGAAGCTGGGGCCAACGTCCTGACTTTC
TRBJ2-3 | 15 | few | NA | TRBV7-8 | CASSPRNERADTQYF | TGTGCCAGCAGCCCTCGGAACGAGAGAGCAGATACGCAGTATTTT
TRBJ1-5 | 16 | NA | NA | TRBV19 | CASTLRAGTSNQPQHF | TGTGCCAGTACCCTAAGGGCAGGGACGAGCAATCAGCCCCAGCATTTT
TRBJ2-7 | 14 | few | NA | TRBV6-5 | CASSYSKSGYEQYF | TGTGCCAGCAGTTACTCGAAGTCGGGGTACGAGCAGTACTTC
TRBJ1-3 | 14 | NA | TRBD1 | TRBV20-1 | CSAKDREYVNTIYF | TGCAGTGCTAAAGACAGGGAATATGTAAACACCATATATTTT
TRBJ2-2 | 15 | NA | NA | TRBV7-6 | CASSLSGGITGELFF | TGTGCCAGCAGCTTATCCGGGGGAATTACCGGGGAGCTGTTTTTT
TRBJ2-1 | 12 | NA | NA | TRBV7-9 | CASTGGFNEQFF | TGTGCCAGCACCGGGGGATTCAATGAGCAGTTCTTC
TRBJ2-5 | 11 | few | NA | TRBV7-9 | CASRGTGTQYF | TGTGCCAGCAGGGGTACCGGGACCCAGTACTTC
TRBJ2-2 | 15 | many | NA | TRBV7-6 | CASSPTLAGTGELFF | TGTGCCAGCAGCCCCACGCTAGCAGGGACCGGGGAGCTGTTTTTT
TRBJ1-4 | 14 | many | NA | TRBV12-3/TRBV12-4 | CASSLRQVNEKLFF | TGTGCCAGCAGTTTAAGACAGGTTAATGAAAAACTGTTTTTT
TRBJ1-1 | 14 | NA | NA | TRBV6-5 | CASSLDPENTEAFF | TGTGCCAGCAGTTTAGATCCAGAGAACACTGAAGCTTTCTTT
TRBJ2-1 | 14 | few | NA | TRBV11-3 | CASSFPGLYNEQFF | TGTGCCAGCAGCTTTCCGGGGCTTTACAATGAGCAGTTCTTC
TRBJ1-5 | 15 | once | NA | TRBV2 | CASSEVGASNQPQHF | TGTGCCAGCAGTGAAGTGGGCGCCTCCAATCAGCCCCAGCATTTT
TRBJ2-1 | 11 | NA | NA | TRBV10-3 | CAISAGGRMFF | TGTGCCATCAGTGCTGGAGGTCGGATGTTCTTC
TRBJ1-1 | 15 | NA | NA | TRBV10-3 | CAIRVQSGRNTEAFF | TGTGCCATCAGGGTCCAATCGGGCCGGAACACTGAAGCTTTCTTT
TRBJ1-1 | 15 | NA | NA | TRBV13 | CASSLGRRWNTEAFF | TGTGCCAGCAGCTTAGGTCGGCGGTGGAACACTGAAGCTTTCTTT
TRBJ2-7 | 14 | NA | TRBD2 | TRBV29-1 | CSVGRIGGLNEQYF | TGCAGCGTTGGTCGGATCGGGGGGTTAAACGAGCAGTACTTC
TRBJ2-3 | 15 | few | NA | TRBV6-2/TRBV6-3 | CASRGPWALTDTQYF | TGTGCCAGCAGGGGGCCTTGGGCCTTGACAGATACGCAGTATTTT
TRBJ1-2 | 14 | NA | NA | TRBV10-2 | CASSEDRYNYGYTF | TGCGCCAGCAGCGAGGACCGATATAACTATGGCTACACCTTC
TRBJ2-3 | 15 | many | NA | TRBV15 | CATSRDVADSDTQYF | TGTGCCACCAGCAGAGATGTTGCTGACTCAGATACGCAGTATTTT
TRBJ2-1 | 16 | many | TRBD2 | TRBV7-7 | CASSLNMRGGYNEQFF | TGTGCTAGCAGCTTAAATATGCGGGGGGGATACAATGAGCAGTTCTTC
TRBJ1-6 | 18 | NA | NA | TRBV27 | CASSLSSQGGPYNSPLHF | TGTGCCAGCAGTTTATCCAGTCAGGGAGGACCCTATAATTCACCCCTCCACTTT
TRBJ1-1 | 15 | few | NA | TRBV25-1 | CASSARQQVGTEAFF | TGTGCCAGCAGTGCCCGGCAACAGGTGGGCACTGAAGCTTTCTTT
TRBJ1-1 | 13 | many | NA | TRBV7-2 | CASSLARQNEAFF | TGTGCCAGCAGCTTAGCCCGGCAGAATGAAGCTTTCTTT
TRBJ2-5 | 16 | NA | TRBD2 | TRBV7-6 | CASSARGANYQETQYF | TGTGCCAGCAGCGCGCGGGGGGCCAACTACCAAGAGACCCAGTACTTC
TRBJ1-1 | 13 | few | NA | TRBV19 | CASSKGLDTEAFF | TGTGCCAGTAGTAAAGGCTTAGACACTGAAGCTTTCTTT
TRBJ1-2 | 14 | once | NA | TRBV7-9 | CASSLNPANYGYTF | TGTGCCAGCAGCCTAAACCCGGCTAACTATGGCTACACCTTC
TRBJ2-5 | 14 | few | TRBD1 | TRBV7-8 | CASSPGQPQQAQYF | TGTGCCAGCAGCCCGGGACAGCCCCAACAGGCCCAGTACTTC
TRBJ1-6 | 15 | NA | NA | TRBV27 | CASSPGGNYNSPLHF | TGTGCCAGCTCACCTGGGGGTAACTATAATTCACCCCTCCACTTT
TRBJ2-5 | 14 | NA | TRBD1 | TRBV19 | CASGDRGLQETQYF | TGTGCCAGTGGGGACAGGGGGCTTCAAGAGACCCAGTACTTC
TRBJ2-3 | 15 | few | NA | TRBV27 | CASSPPRGITDTQYF | TGTGCCAGCAGTCCCCCGCGCGGGATCACAGATACGCAGTATTTT
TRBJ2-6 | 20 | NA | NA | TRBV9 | CASSVAWKGVGLSGANVLTF | TGTGCCAGCAGCGTAGCTTGGAAGGGGGTGGGCCTCTCTGGGGCCAACGTCCTGACTTTC
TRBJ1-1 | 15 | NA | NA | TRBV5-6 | CASSLDIGLNTEAFF | TGTGCCAGCAGCTTGGATATTGGCCTGAACACTGAAGCTTTCTTT
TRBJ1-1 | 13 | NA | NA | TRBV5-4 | CASSLQGDTEAFF | TGTGCCAGCAGCTTACAGGGAGACACTGAAGCTTTCTTT
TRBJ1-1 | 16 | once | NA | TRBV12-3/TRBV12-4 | CASRAFPRQVNTEAFF | TGTGCCAGCAGAGCATTTCCGAGACAAGTGAACACTGAAGCTTTCTTT
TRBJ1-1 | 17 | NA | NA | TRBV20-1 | CSASPMLTDTMNTEAFF | TGCAGTGCTAGTCCGATGTTGACTGATACCATGAACACTGAAGCTTTCTTT
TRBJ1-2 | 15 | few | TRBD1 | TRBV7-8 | CASSWGQGWNYGYTF | TGTGCCAGCAGCTGGGGACAGGGGTGGAACTATGGCTACACCTTC
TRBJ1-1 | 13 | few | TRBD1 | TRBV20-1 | CSARGTEHTEAFF | TGCAGTGCTAGGGGGACAGAACACACTGAAGCTTTCTTT
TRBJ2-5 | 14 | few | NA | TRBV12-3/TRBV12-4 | CASSLRLFGETQYF | TGTGCCAGCAGTTTACGACTTTTTGGGGAGACCCAGTACTTC
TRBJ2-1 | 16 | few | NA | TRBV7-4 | CASSLLEALSYNEQFF | TGTGCCAGCAGCTTGCTTGAAGCACTCTCCTACAATGAGCAGTTCTTC
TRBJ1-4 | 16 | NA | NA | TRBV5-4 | CASSSTHGGRNEKLFF | TGTGCCAGCAGCTCAACCCATGGGGGGAGAAATGAAAAACTGTTTTTT
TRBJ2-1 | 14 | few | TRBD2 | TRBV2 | CASRRTSADNEQFF | TGTGCCAGCAGGCGGACTAGCGCTGACAATGAGCAGTTCTTC
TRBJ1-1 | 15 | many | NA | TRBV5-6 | CASSVGGYMNTEAFF | TGTGCCAGCAGCGTGGGAGGATACATGAACACTGAAGCTTTCTTT
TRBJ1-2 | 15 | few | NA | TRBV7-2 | CASSLFPSGDYGYTF | TGTGCCAGCAGCTTATTTCCGTCAGGGGACTATGGCTACACCTTC
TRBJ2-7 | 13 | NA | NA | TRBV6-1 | CASSEPGAYEQYF | TGTGCCAGCAGTGAACCAGGGGCCTACGAGCAGTACTTC
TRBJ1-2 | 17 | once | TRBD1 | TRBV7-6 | CASIPPSTGTGDYGYTF | TGTGCCAGCATCCCCCCTTCAACCGGGACAGGGGACTATGGCTACACCTTC
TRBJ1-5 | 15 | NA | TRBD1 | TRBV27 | CASSGQGLSNQPQHF | TGTGCCAGCAGCGGACAGGGTTTGAGCAATCAGCCCCAGCATTTT
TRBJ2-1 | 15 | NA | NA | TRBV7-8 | CASSPDGGMINEQFF | TGTGCCAGCAGCCCCGACGGAGGAATGATAAATGAGCAGTTCTTC
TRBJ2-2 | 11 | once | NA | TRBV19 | CASLAPGELFF | TGTGCCAGTTTAGCCCCCGGGGAGCTGTTTTTT
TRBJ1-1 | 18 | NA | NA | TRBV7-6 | CASSFRAGTLGLNTEAFF | TGTGCCAGCAGCTTCAGGGCCGGGACCCTCGGGCTGAACACTGAAGCTTTCTTT
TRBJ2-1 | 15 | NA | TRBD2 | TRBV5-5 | CASSFGTRGYNEQFF | TGTGCCAGCAGCTTTGGGACTAGGGGTTACAATGAGCAGTTCTTC
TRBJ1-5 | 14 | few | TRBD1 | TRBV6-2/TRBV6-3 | CASSSGQAVQPQHF | TGTGCCAGCAGTTCAGGACAGGCCGTGCAGCCCCAGCATTTT